These 4 T cell receptor beta chains originate from one sample sequenced in a study of blood T cell repertoires in COVID-19. The repertoire was sequenced with immunoSEQ multiplex PCR; TCRdb's copy has only in-frame clones and lacks some. The sample has around 300,000 clones, around 80% seen once; the top ten hold about 2.7%. Sequencing was performed on peripheral blood. The receptors shown here come from a man under 40 with active or convalescent COVID-19.

The CDR3 bases are TGTGCCAGCAGAGAACCTTACAGGGTCTATGGCTACACCTTC. It yields the protein CASREPYRVYGYTF. The chain links TRBV6-1 to TRBJ1-2; possibly TRBD1 for D (6 bases). Germline lookup yields CDR1 MNHNS and CDR2 SASEGT. V gave up 6 bases and J gave up 4 bases, with 15 bases separating them. CDR3 length equals 14 residues.

The chain carries TRBV5-1 and TRBJ2-1; no definite D call. This CDR3 is 13 amino acids long. The V gene lost 5 bases and the J gene lost 5 bases, with 11 bases spanning the gap. Germline CDR1 is SGHRS and CDR2 is YFSETQ. CDR3 bases: TGCGCCAGCAGTAATCAGGTTAACAATGAGCAGTTCTTC. This encodes CASSNQVNNEQFF.

The genes are TRBV28 and TRBJ2-7; D possibly corresponds to TRBD2 (6 bases). Germline loops: CDR1 MDHEN, CDR2 SYDVKM. The CDR3 runs to 15 residues. Trimming cost V 6 bases and J 6 bases, with 21 bases left between them. In DNA form, the CDR3 reads TGTGCCAGCAGCCGCCCCGAGGGAGGCCGTTTCGAGCAGTACTTC. This translates into CASSRPEGGRFEQYF.

The chain joins TRBV19 to TRBJ2-7; D possibly corresponds to TRBD2 (6 bases). The length of the CDR3 is 15 residues. Germline CDR1 is LNHDA and CDR2 is SQIVND (reference sequence). Trimming left V 0 bases short and J 6 bases short, with 15 bases between. The CDR3 loop is CASSIEGGFRGEQYF. In DNA, the CDR3 is TGTGCCAGTAGTATAGAAGGAGGGTTCCGAGGCGAGCAGTACTTC.